Following are 9 T cell receptor beta chains from one sample sequenced in a study of blood T cells in healthy people across ages. Next came a second PCR, run for about 7 to 12 cycles, which used a sample-barcoded 5' primer along with a J-beta primer mix. Using its own MiXCR run on the 5' RACE reads, TCRdb lists one record per CDR3 protein. The sample carries 1 million to 1.2 million distinct CDR3 sequences, less than 45% recorded once. Specimen: blood. The source of these receptors is a man aged 18 to 35 in good health.

The CDR3 is CASRVGNTEAFF. The CDR3 DNA sequence: TGTGCCAGCAGGGTTGGGAACACTGAAGCTTTCTTT. This rearrangement joins TRBV2 to TRBJ1-1, with no clear D. The CDR3 is 12 residues long. The V gene lost 6 bases and the J gene lost 1 base, with 6 bases spanning the gap. CDR1 is SNHLY, CDR2 FYNNEI, per germline.

The CDR3 coding sequence is TGTGCCAGCAGCCTCGATAATAATTCACCCCTCCACTTT. This translates into CASSLDNNSPLHF. The V gene is TRBV7-9, the J gene TRBJ1-6, with no clear D. CDR1 and CDR2 (germline): SEHNR, FQNEAQ (reference sequence). This CDR3 has 13 residues. Deletions cut 5 bases from V and 5 bases from J, with 7 bases between. Together with reference TRBV7-9 and TRBJ1-6, the CDR3 gives the full variable domain: DTGVSQNPRHKITKRGQNVTFRCDPISEHNRLYWYRQTLGQGPEFLTYFQNEAQLEKSRLLSDRFSAERPKGSFSTLEIQRTEQGDSAMYLCASSLDNNSPLHFGNGTRLTVT.

The DNA of the CDR3 is TGTGCCAGCAGCTTAGTCCAGGGGGACACTGAAGCTTTCTTT. It encodes CASSLVQGDTEAFF. This chain uses TRBV7-9 with TRBJ1-1, with 7 bases matching TRBD1. Per the germline V gene, CDR1 is SEHNR and CDR2 is FQNEAQ (reference sequence). The CDR3 spans 14 residues. J was trimmed by 3 bases and V by 1 base; bases with no gene match: 2. Supplemented by reference TRBV7-9 and TRBJ1-1, the full variable domain reads DTGVSQNPRHKITKRGQNVTFRCDPISEHNRLYWYRQTLGQGPEFLTYFQNEAQLEKSRLLSDRFSAERPKGSFSTLEIQRTEQGDSAMYLCASSLVQGDTEAFFGQGTRLTVV.

For this clonotype: This may stem from a read error, because a much larger clone lies one nucleotide away. V usage is TRBV20-1 and J usage is TRBJ2-1, with a tentative D call TRBD2 (5 bases). Judging by the DNA end, TRBJ2-7 fits better; the J call may be wrong. From germline, CDR1 is DFQATT and CDR2 SNEGSKA (reference sequence). CDR3 length: 15 amino acids. CDR3 in DNA: TGCAGTGCTCGCTCGGAGCGGAGCTCCTACAATGAGCAGTACTTC. This sequence encodes CSARSERSSYNEQYF.

This clonotype was observed a few times. The CDR3: CASVWQEGFEQYF. The CDR3 region has the DNA TGTGCCAGCGTTTGGCAGGAGGGGTTCGAGCAGTACTTC. This chain uses TRBV2 with TRBJ2-4, with a possible D match to TRBD2 (6 bases). The assigned J gene may be wrong: the sequence end matches TRBJ2-7 better. Germline V gives CDR1 SNHLY, CDR2 FYNNEI. The CDR3 covers 13 residues.

The V gene is TRBV7-2, the J gene TRBJ1-1; the D is unclear. The CDR3 has 14 amino acids. Trimming cost V 1 base and J 1 base, with 7 bases left between them. CDR1 is SGHTA and CDR2 is FQGNSA in the germline V gene. In nucleotides, the CDR3 is TGTGCCAGCAGCTTAGATGTGCGGAACACTGAAGCTTTCTTT. The encoded protein is CASSLDVRNTEAFF.

This clonotype was observed many times. This chain connects TRBV29-1 to TRBJ2-3; the match to TRBD2 covers 9 bases. Losses at the gene ends were 7 bases for V and 2 bases for J; bases not matched to a gene: 7. CDR3 length: 14 amino acids. Germline V gene lookup returns CDR1 SQVTM and CDR2 ANQGSEA. The CDR3 loop is CSAIAGGDTDTQYF. The CDR3 DNA sequence: TGCAGCGCCATTGCGGGGGGGGACACAGATACGCAGTATTTT.

This clonotype is a singleton in its sample. The chain employs TRBV25-1 and TRBJ1-1; TRBD1 aligns across 8 bases. Germline CDR1 is MGHDK and CDR2 is SYGVNS. The CDR3 has 15 residues. Trimming cost V 5 bases and J 3 bases; bases outside gene matches: 8. The CDR3 DNA reads TGTGCCAGCAGTCCTACAGGGGGGCCTTACACTGAAGCTTTCTTT. Translated: CASSPTGGPYTEAFF.

This clonotype was recorded many times. V usage is TRBV9 and J usage is TRBJ2-1, with D possibly matching TRBD2 (6 bases). The germline gives CDR1 SGDLS, CDR2 YYNGEE. V lost 0 bases and J lost 1, with 8 bases in between. The CDR3 contains 15 residues. The CDR3 nucleotides read TGTGCCAGCAGCGTAGGTCTAGCGTCCTACAATGAGCAGTTCTTC. Amino acid sequence: CASSVGLASYNEQFF.